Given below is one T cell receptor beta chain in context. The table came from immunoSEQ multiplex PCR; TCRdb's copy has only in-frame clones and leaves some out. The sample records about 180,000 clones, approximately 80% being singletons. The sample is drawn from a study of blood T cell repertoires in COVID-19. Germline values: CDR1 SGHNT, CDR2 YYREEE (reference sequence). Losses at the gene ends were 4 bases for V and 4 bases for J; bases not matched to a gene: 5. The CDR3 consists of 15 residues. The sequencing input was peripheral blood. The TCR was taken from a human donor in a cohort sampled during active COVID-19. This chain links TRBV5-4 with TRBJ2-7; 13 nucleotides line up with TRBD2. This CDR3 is CASSLRLAGGYEQYF. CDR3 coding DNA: TGTGCCAGCAGCCTCCGACTAGCGGGGGGATACGAGCAGTACTTC.